The present T cell receptor beta chain was sequenced within a study of Ad26.COV2.S vaccination and SARS-CoV-2 variants. Study overall: The donor was enrolled in the Ad26.COV2.S arm of the COV1001 trial. The study gave Ad26.COV2.S intramuscularly, once or twice 56 days apart.

Concerning this clone: Its antigen is not identified.

V was trimmed by 1 base and J by 8 bases, leaving 11 bases between them. Germline V gives CDR1 SGHDN, CDR2 FVKESK. This CDR3 spans 13 amino acids. Study-wide findings and caveats: People given the vaccine had a wider spike-specific TCR breadth than placebo recipients did.

Treatment: roughly 20 received Ad26.COV2.S at low or high dose, single or two shots; several received placebo; per-sample allocation not given. Collection of the samples took place on day 63 after the first injection of vaccine or placebo. This Boston cohort included adults aged 18-55 years. The repertoire was sequenced with immunoSEQ multiplex PCR; TCRdb's copy has only in-frame clones and lacks some. This table has 430,000 or so clones, 89% appearing once. Sequenced here: peripheral blood, sampled in a trial of Ad26.COV2.S vaccine versus placebo. The TCR sequence derives from a person aged 18-60 years who received the Ad26.COV2.S COVID-19 vaccine or a placebo. This chain joins TRBV14 and TRBJ2-5, with no clear D. CDR3 sequence reads: CASSQGHKGTQYF. The CDR3, as DNA: TGTGCCAGCAGCCAAGGCCATAAGGGAACCCAGTACTTC.